Listed here are 25 T cell receptor beta chains from one sample, sequenced in a study of radiotherapy plus CTLA-4 blockade in lung cancer. Clones were read by immunoSEQ multiplex PCR, and TCRdb kept only the in-frame ones, dropping some. The sample holds 89,000 or so clones, approximately 78% seen once. The sequences come from peripheral blood, collected from a patient treated with radiotherapy plus ipilimumab. These receptors originate from a human donor with non-small cell lung cancer who had a partial response to radiotherapy plus ipilimumab.

The chain has TRBV11-2 and TRBJ1-1; 7 bases align to TRBD1. This CDR3 comprises 14 residues. Trimming removed 5 bases from V and 0 bases from J; junction bases left unmatched: 3. Per the germline V gene, CDR1 is SGHAT and CDR2 is FQNNGV. The CDR3 spells CASSGGTVNTEAFF. The DNA for the CDR3 is TGTGCCAGCAGCGGCGGGACAGTGAACACTGAAGCTTTCTTT.

The V gene is TRBV7-9, the J gene TRBJ2-1; the D gene is possibly TRBD2 (6 bases). The germline V and J ends were trimmed by 0 bases and 10 bases, with 10 bases remaining between them. Germline CDR1 is SEHNR and CDR2 is FQNEAQ (reference sequence). The length of the CDR3 is 13 residues. DNA for the CDR3: TGTGCCAGCAGCTTAGCGGGAGGAGGGGAGCAGTTCTTC. The encoded protein is CASSLAGGGEQFF.

The V call is TRBV4-2, the J call TRBJ2-7; no firm D call. Germline CDR1 and CDR2: LGHNA and YNFKEQ. This CDR3 is built from 12 residues. V shed 0 bases and J shed 5 bases, with 5 bases lying between them. The CDR3 DNA reads as TGTGCCAGCAGCCAAGATCGTAACGAGCAGTACTTC. Translating gives CASSQDRNEQYF.

The chain uses TRBV9 and TRBJ1-2; D perhaps matches TRBD1 (5 bases). Germline V gives CDR1 SGDLS, CDR2 YYNGEE. V gave up 0 bases and J gave up 7 bases, with 16 bases separating them. CDR3 size: 15 residues. CDR3 nucleotide sequence: TGTGCCAGCAGCGTAGAGCCAGGGATTGTGGGTGGCTACACCTTC. Translated, it gives CASSVEPGIVGGYTF.

The sample holds a few counts of this clone. The V and J genes are TRBV30 and TRBJ2-7, with D maybe TRBD1 (5 bases). Germline loops: CDR1 GTSNPN, CDR2 SVGIG (reference sequence). The CDR3 has 13 amino acids. The germline V and J ends were trimmed by 0 bases and 6 bases, with 12 bases remaining between them. Written as DNA, the CDR3 is TGTGCCTGGAGTGTAGGGGAAGGGTCCGAGCAGTACTTC. Encoded protein: CAWSVGEGSEQYF.

The chain recombines TRBV27 with TRBJ2-1, with a possible D match to TRBD2 (6 bases). Looked up from germline, CDR1 is MNHEY and CDR2 is SMNVEV (reference sequence). The V end lost 4 bases, the J end lost 6 bases, and 13 bases lay between the germline ends. This CDR3 has 14 residues. CDR3 in amino acids: CASSSPGGRNEQFF. In DNA, the CDR3 is TGTGCCAGCAGTTCCCCCGGAGGGCGCAATGAGCAGTTCTTC.

CDR3: CASSQGREGDTQYF. In DNA form, the CDR3 reads TGTGCCAGCAGCCAAGGGCGGGAGGGGGATACGCAGTATTTT. This chain uses TRBV7-6 with TRBJ2-3; 9 bases align to TRBD2. The CDR3 is 14 residues long. From germline, CDR1 is SGHVS and CDR2 FNYEAQ. After removal of 5 bases from V and 6 bases from J, the junction contained 6 bases not matched to a gene.

This clone occurred once. The chain has TRBV6-5 and TRBJ2-7; the D is unclear. The CDR3 loop spans 13 amino acids. The V and J ends lost 6 bases and 6 bases respectively, with 15 bases between them. Germline V gives CDR1 MNHEY, CDR2 SVGAGI. DNA for the CDR3: TGTGCCAGCAGCCATACACAGCAGTCCGAGCAGTACTTC. It encodes CASSHTQQSEQYF.

This clone was seen more than once but under ten times. The rearrangement joins TRBV29-1 to TRBJ1-5; the match to TRBD1 covers 12 bases. Germline values: CDR1 SQVTM, CDR2 ANQGSEA. V was clipped by 6 bases and J by 2 bases; unmatched bases: 2. This CDR3 is built from 14 residues. The CDR3 DNA reads as TGCAGCGTGGGACAGGGGGCGGGCAATCAGCCCCAGCATTTT. Protein sequence: CSVGQGAGNQPQHF.

V and J are TRBV4-1 and TRBJ2-1; 8 bases map to TRBD2. Germline loops: CDR1 MGHRA, CDR2 YSYEKL. The ends lost 3 bases at V and 8 bases at J; junction bases unmatched: 18. The CDR3 is 18 amino acids. This chain's CDR3 is CASSQWAPGAGGRDEQFF. CDR3 sequence (DNA): TGCGCCAGCAGCCAGTGGGCTCCGGGGGCGGGAGGACGGGATGAGCAGTTCTTC.

This chain joins TRBV29-1 and TRBJ2-2; D is perhaps TRBD2 (5 bases). CDR1 SQVTM and CDR2 ANQGSEA come from the germline V gene. The CDR3 covers 14 residues. Trimming left V 1 base short and J 6 bases short, with 12 bases between. CDR3 in DNA: TGCAGCGTTGAAGGCGCGGCGGGCCCCGGGGAGCTGTTTTTT. Its protein product is CSVEGAAGPGELFF.

This chain links TRBV5-4 with TRBJ2-5, with TRBD1 matching 7 bases. Trimming cost V 4 bases and J 1 base; bases outside gene matches: 7. The germline CDR1 and CDR2 sequences are SGHNT and YYREEE (reference sequence). This CDR3 is 15 amino acids long. CDR3 sequence (DNA): TGTGCCAGCAGCCCCCGGGACAGCGTCCAAGAGACCCAGTACTTC. Translated, it gives CASSPRDSVQETQYF. Full variable domain (remainder filled in from reference TRBV5-4 and TRBJ2-5): ETGVTQSPTHLIKTRGQQVTLRCSSQSGHNTVSWYQQALGQGPQFIFQYYREEENGRGNFPPRFSGLQFPNYSSELNVNALELDDSALYLCASSPRDSVQETQYFGPGTRLLVL.

This clone was counted only a few times. The chain uses TRBV28 and TRBJ1-1; TRBD1 matches 10 bases. Germline V gene lookup returns CDR1 MDHEN and CDR2 SYDVKM. Germline trimming cut 6 bases from V and 4 bases from J; bases unmatched to any gene: 8. This CDR3 comprises 15 residues. CDR3 loop: CASRTGGPVGTEAFF. The CDR3 nucleotides read TGTGCCAGCAGGACAGGGGGCCCCGTCGGCACTGAAGCTTTCTTT.

The J gene is TRBJ1-5, the V gene TRBV4-1; a weak D match, TRBD1 (6 bases). This CDR3 comprises 15 residues. Trimming cost V 0 bases and J 0 bases, with 6 bases left between them. Germline lookup yields CDR1 MGHRA and CDR2 YSYEKL. CDR3 sequence: CASSQEQGSNQPQHF. CDR3 nucleotide sequence: TGCGCCAGCAGCCAAGAACAGGGTAGCAATCAGCCCCAGCATTTT.

The chain joins TRBV7-6 to TRBJ2-1; D is undetermined. Germline CDR1 is SGHVS and CDR2 is FNYEAQ. The CDR3 totals 15 residues. The ends were cut back, 2 bases at V and 0 bases at J, with 8 bases in the middle. CDR3 region: CASSLTPSSYNEQFF. CDR3 in DNA: TGTGCCAGCAGCTTAACCCCTAGCTCCTACAATGAGCAGTTCTTC. The entire variable domain, with the rest obtained from reference TRBV7-6 and TRBJ2-1, is as follows: GAGVSQSPRYKVTKRGQDVALRCDPISGHVSLYWYRQALGQGPEFLTYFNYEAQQDKSGLPNDRFSAERPEGSISTLTIQRTEQRDSAMYRCASSLTPSSYNEQFFGPGTRLTVL.

The chain links TRBV11-2 to TRBJ1-1; tentatively, D is TRBD1 (5 bases). V gave up 5 bases and J gave up 4 bases, with 11 bases separating them. The CDR3 length is 13 residues. Germline CDR1 SGHAT, CDR2 FQNNGV. CDR3 nucleotides: TGTGCCAGCAGCCCCGGGAGGGGCACTGAAGCTTTCTTT. Protein: CASSPGRGTEAFF.

A few counts support this clone. The V and J genes are TRBV7-3 and TRBJ1-2; the match to TRBD1 covers 9 bases. V dropped 3 bases and J dropped 6; count of bases not matched to a gene: 14. In germline, CDR1 is SGHTA, CDR2 FQGTGA. The CDR3 runs 17 residues. CDR3: CASSFDRTGTGSHGYTF. The CDR3 nucleotides read TGTGCCAGCAGCTTTGACCGAACCGGGACAGGGAGTCATGGCTACACCTTC.

V is TRBV7-9 and J is TRBJ2-4; 10 nucleotides line up with TRBD1. Germline V gives CDR1 SEHNR, CDR2 FQNEAQ (reference sequence). The CDR3 consists of 17 residues. With V trimmed by 3 bases and J by 2 bases, 7 bases remained unmatched. The CDR3 protein is CASSLGWDRGSKNIQYF. In DNA, the CDR3 is TGTGCCAGCAGCTTGGGATGGGACAGGGGATCCAAAAACATTCAGTACTTC.

This clone was picked up one time. The rearrangement uses TRBV5-6 and TRBJ2-7; perhaps TRBD1 as D (6 bases). Germline values: CDR1 SGHDT, CDR2 YYEEEE. Deletions cut 2 bases from V and 0 bases from J, with 12 bases between. This CDR3 has 15 residues. The DNA for the CDR3 is TGTGCCAGCAGCTTAACCGGGACATCCTCCTACGAGCAGTACTTC. It specifies CASSLTGTSSYEQYF.

This chain links TRBV6-5 with TRBJ1-1; D possibly corresponds to TRBD1 (5 bases). Germline V gene data show CDR1 as MNHEY and CDR2 as SVGAGI. V dropped 3 bases and J dropped 1 base, with 12 bases sitting between them. The CDR3 spans 15 residues. CDR3 DNA: TGTGCCAGCAGTTATGACAGTCTTGCGAACACTGAAGCTTTCTTT. Protein sequence: CASSYDSLANTEAFF.

The J gene is TRBJ2-2, the V gene TRBV6-1; TRBD1 matches 7 bases. The V gene end was trimmed by 6 bases and the J gene end by 4 bases; junction bases not matched to a gene: 8. The germline V gene has CDR1 MNHNS and CDR2 SASEGT. The CDR3 spans 15 residues. The CDR3 coding sequence is TGTGCCAGCAGCCTGGGGGCAGGGGGCACCGGGGAGCTGTTTTTT. It translates to CASSLGAGGTGELFF.

This clone was observed a single time. Here the CDR3 reads CASSPGGSFAQPQHF. As DNA, the CDR3 is TGTGCCAGCAGCCCGGGGGGTTCCTTCGCTCAGCCCCAGCATTTT. The V call is TRBV28, the J call TRBJ1-5, with TRBD1 as a possible D gene (5 bases). The length of the CDR3 is 15 residues. Trimming left V 6 bases short and J 6 bases short, with 18 bases between. Germline V lookup: CDR1 MDHEN, CDR2 SYDVKM.

The V call is TRBV28, the J call TRBJ2-7; TRBD1 is a possible D gene (5 bases). The CDR3 is 14 amino acids. Germline CDR1 is MDHEN and CDR2 is SYDVKM. V lost 7 bases and J lost 0, with 13 bases in between. The CDR3 sequence is CASTLRGSSYEQYF. CDR3 bases: TGTGCCAGCACCCTAAGGGGCAGCTCCTACGAGCAGTACTTC.

The V call is TRBV10-3, the J call TRBJ2-7; 9 positions match TRBD2. The ends lost 4 bases at V and 3 bases at J; junction bases unmatched: 10. Germline CDR1 is ENHRY and CDR2 is SYGVKD. The CDR3 loop spans 16 amino acids. The CDR3 DNA follows: TGTGCCATCAGTGGGGGGGGGACTAGCCGTAACTACGAGCAGTACTTC. It codes for CAISGGGTSRNYEQYF.

The V and J genes are TRBV9 and TRBJ2-7; D possibly corresponds to TRBD2 (6 bases). Per germline, CDR1 SGDLS and CDR2 YYNGEE. The CDR3 is 14 residues long. Trimming left V 0 bases short and J 0 bases short, with 7 bases between. DNA for the CDR3: TGTGCCAGCAGCGTAGACGGGGGCTCCTACGAGCAGTACTTC. Encoded protein: CASSVDGGSYEQYF.